A single T cell receptor beta chain is shown here with its context. What it recognizes is unknown. This sample is drawn from a study of cytomegalovirus exposure and HLA in healthy donors. Study-wide points: Association with HLA alleles at 0.05 false discovery rate was found for 15,000 to 20,000 TCR beta sequences in a later analysis.

The CDR3 consists of 13 residues. Trimming removed 6 bases at V and 5 bases at J, with 13 bases between. Germline lookup yields CDR1 MDHEN and CDR2 SYDVKM. Primers for the PCR totalled 60 Vbeta and 13 Jbeta. Sequencing used immunoSEQ multiplex PCR; TCRdb keeps in-frame clones, though not all of them. Seen here are fewer than 200,000 clones, more than 60% observed once, and the top ten hold just under 5%. What was sequenced was PBMCs. The chain links TRBV28 to TRBJ1-2, with D uncertain. The receptor comes from a male donor in good health and CMV-seronegative. CDR3 sequence reads: CASSSYFGYGYTF. The DNA of the CDR3 is TGTGCCAGCAGCTCCTACTTCGGGTATGGCTACACCTTC.